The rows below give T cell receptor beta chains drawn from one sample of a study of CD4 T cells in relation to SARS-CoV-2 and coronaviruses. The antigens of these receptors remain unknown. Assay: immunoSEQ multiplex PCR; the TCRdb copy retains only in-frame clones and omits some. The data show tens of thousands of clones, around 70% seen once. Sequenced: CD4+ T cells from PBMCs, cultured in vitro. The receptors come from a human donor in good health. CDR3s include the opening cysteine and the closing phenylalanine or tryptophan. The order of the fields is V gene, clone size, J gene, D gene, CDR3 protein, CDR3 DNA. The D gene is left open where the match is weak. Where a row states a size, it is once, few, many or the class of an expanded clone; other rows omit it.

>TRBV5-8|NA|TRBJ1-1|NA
CASLPLGLLGLEAFF
TGTGCCAGCCTCCCCCTCGGCCTCCTGGGGTTGGAAGCTTTCTTT
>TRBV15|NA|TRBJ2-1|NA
CATSRDQGLYNEQFF
TGTGCCACCAGCAGAGACCAGGGACTCTACAATGAGCAGTTCTTC
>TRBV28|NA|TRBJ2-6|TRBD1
CASSLGQLGANVLTF
TGTGCCAGCAGTTTGGGACAGTTAGGGGCCAACGTCCTGACTTTC
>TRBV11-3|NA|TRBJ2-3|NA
CASSVMSSSDTQYF
TGTGCCAGCAGCGTCATGAGTAGTTCAGATACGCAGTATTTT
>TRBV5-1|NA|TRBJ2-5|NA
CASSTGTPGETQYF
TGCGCCAGCAGCACCGGGACCCCGGGAGAGACCCAGTACTTC
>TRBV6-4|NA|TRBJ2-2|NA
CASSPSGHNTGELFF
TGTGCCAGCAGTCCATCGGGACATAACACCGGGGAGCTGTTTTTT
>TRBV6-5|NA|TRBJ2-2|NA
CASTPAGKQGELFF
TGTGCCAGCACCCCTGCGGGGAAGCAGGGGGAGCTGTTTTTT
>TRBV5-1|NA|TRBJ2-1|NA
CASREGGHEQFF
TGCGCCAGCAGGGAAGGGGGGCATGAGCAGTTCTTC
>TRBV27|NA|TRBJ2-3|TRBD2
CASSPTSGGDTQYF
TGTGCCAGCAGTCCGACTAGCGGGGGAGATACGCAGTATTTT
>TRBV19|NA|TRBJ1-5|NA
CASSMRTGVEPQHF
TGTGCCAGTAGTATGAGGACGGGAGTAGAGCCCCAGCATTTT
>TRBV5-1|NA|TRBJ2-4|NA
CASSPLGPASIAKNIQYF
TGCGCCAGCAGCCCGCTGGGGCCAGCATCTATAGCCAAAAACATTCAGTACTTC
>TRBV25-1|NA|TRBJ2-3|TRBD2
CASGRGRGTDTQYF
TGTGCCAGCGGCCGCGGGAGAGGCACAGATACGCAGTATTTT
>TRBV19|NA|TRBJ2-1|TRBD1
CASSIGRGLYNEQFF
TGTGCCAGTAGTATAGGAAGGGGGCTGTACAATGAGCAGTTCTTC
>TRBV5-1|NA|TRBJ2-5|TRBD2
CASSWTLGTSGFSQETQYF
TGCGCCAGCAGCTGGACCCTTGGGACTAGCGGGTTCTCACAAGAGACCCAGTACTTC
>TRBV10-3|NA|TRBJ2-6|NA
CAISEPRSGANVLTF
TGTGCCATCAGTGAGCCCCGCTCTGGGGCCAACGTCCTGACTTTC
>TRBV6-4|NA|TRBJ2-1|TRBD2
CASSVGLAGNEQFF
TGTGCCAGCAGTGTCGGACTAGCGGGCAATGAGCAGTTCTTC
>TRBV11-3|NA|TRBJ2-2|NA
CASSVRTGNTGELFF
TGTGCCAGCAGCGTCCGTACAGGGAACACCGGGGAGCTGTTTTTT
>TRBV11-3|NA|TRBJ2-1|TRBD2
CASSSGLAGEGYNEQFF
TGTGCCAGCAGCTCGGGACTAGCGGGAGAGGGGTACAATGAGCAGTTCTTC
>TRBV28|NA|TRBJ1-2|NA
CASSLRDYGYTF
TGTGCCAGCAGTTTGAGGGACTATGGCTACACCTTC
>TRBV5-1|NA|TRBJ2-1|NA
CASRLRPQVEQFF
TGCGCCAGCAGGTTGCGGCCCCAGGTTGAGCAGTTCTTC
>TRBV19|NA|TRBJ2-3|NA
CASIQQGTDTQYF
TGTGCCAGTATTCAACAGGGAACAGATACGCAGTATTTT
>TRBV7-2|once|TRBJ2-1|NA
CASSKYNEQFF
TGTGCCAGCAGCAAGTACAATGAGCAGTTCTTC
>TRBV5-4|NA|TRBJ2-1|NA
CASSLAGARTYNEQFF
TGTGCCAGCAGCTTGGCGGGGGCCCGAACCTACAATGAGCAGTTCTTC
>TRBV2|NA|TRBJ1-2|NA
CAIRGGVSGYTF
TGTGCCATTAGAGGGGGGGTCTCTGGCTACACCTTC
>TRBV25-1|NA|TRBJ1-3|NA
CASSQQGGAGNTIYF
TGTGCCAGCAGTCAACAGGGAGGGGCTGGAAACACCATATATTTT
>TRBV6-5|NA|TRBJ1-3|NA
CASSYSARSHGNTIYF
TGTGCCAGCAGTTACTCGGCGCGGTCCCACGGAAACACCATATATTTT
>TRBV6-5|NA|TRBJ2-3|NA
CASSYSFTSTDTQYF
TGTGCCAGCAGTTACTCGTTTACGAGCACAGATACGCAGTATTTT
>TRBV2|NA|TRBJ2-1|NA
CARTKTASYNEQFF
TGTGCCAGAACGAAAACAGCCTCCTACAATGAGCAGTTCTTC
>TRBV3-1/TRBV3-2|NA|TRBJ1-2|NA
CASSHGGRLNYGYTF
TGTGCCAGCAGCCACGGGGGAAGGCTTAACTATGGCTACACCTTC
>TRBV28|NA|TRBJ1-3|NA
CASSAGGPGNTIYF
TGTGCCAGCAGTGCCGGCGGGCCTGGAAACACCATATATTTT
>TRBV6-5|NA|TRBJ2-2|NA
CASSYWASTGELFF
TGTGCCAGCAGTTACTGGGCGAGCACCGGGGAGCTGTTTTTT
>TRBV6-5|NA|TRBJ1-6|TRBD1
CASSYFGTGDSPLHF
TGTGCCAGCAGTTACTTTGGGACAGGGGATTCACCCCTCCACTTT
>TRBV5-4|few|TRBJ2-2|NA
CASSLPGRRAGELFF
TGTGCCAGCAGCTTACCGGGAAGAAGGGCGGGGGAGCTGTTTTTT
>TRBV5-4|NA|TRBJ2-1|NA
CASSLSGGNEQFF
TGTGCCAGCAGCTTGTCCGGGGGCAATGAGCAGTTCTTC
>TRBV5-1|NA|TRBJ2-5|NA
CASSVQETQYF
TGCGCCAGCAGCGTACAAGAGACCCAGTACTTC
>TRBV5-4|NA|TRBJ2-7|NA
CASSLQPISYEQYF
TGTGCCAGCAGCTTGCAACCAATCTCCTACGAGCAGTACTTC
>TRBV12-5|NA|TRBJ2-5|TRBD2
CASGSIAGETQYF
TGTGCTAGTGGTTCGATAGCGGGAGAGACCCAGTACTTC
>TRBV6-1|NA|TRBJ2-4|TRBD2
CASSEGPGRENIQYF
TGTGCCAGCAGTGAAGGTCCGGGGAGGGAAAACATTCAGTACTTC
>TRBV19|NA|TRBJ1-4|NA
CASSIPGSSEKLFF
TGTGCCAGTAGTATCCCAGGGTCGTCGGAAAAACTGTTTTTT
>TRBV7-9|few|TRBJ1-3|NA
CASSPERLTGNTIYF
TGTGCCAGCAGCCCCGAGAGGCTTACTGGAAACACCATATATTTT
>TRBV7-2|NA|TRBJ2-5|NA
CASSLSAGEAQYF
TGTGCCAGCAGCTTGTCTGCCGGGGAGGCCCAGTACTTC
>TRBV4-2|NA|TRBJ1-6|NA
CASSQENRAFWSPLHF
TGTGCCAGCAGCCAAGAAAACAGGGCTTTTTGGTCACCCCTCCACTTT
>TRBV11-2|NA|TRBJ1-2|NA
CASSPVQTDNYGYTF
TGTGCCAGCAGCCCAGTACAGACGGATAACTATGGCTACACCTTC
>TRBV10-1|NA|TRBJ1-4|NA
CASSDSTNEKLFF
TGCGCCAGCAGCGACAGTACTAATGAAAAACTGTTTTTT
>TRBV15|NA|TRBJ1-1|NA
CATSGRNTEAFF
TGTGCCACCAGCGGAAGGAACACTGAAGCTTTCTTT
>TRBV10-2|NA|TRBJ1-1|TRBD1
CASSYGQGTGTEAFF
TGCGCCAGCAGTTACGGACAGGGCACGGGCACTGAAGCTTTCTTT
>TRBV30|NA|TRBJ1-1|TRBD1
CAWSIRDRPLNTEAFF
TGTGCCTGGAGTATCCGGGACAGACCCCTCAACACTGAAGCTTTCTTT
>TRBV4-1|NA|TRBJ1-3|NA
CASSQPREAGNTIYF
TGCGCCAGCAGCCAGCCCCGGGAGGCTGGAAACACCATATATTTT
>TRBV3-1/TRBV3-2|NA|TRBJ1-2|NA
CASSQVETAYGYTF
TGTGCCAGCAGCCAAGTCGAGACAGCGTATGGCTACACCTTC
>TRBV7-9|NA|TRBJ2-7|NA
CASSGGGRGIYEQYF
TGTGCCAGCAGCGGCGGAGGGCGCGGGATCTACGAGCAGTACTTC
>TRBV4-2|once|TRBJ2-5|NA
CASSQSQETQYF
TGTGCCAGCAGCCAGTCCCAAGAGACCCAGTACTTC
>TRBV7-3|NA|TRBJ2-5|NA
CASSRDGQETQYF
TGTGCCAGCAGCCGGGACGGTCAAGAGACCCAGTACTTC
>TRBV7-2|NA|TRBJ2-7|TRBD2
CASSSYGTSGRDEQYF
TGTGCCAGCAGCTCATACGGGACTAGCGGGAGGGACGAGCAGTACTTC
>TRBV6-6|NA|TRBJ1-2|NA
CASSYSASAKGYTF
TGTGCCAGCAGTTACTCGGCCTCAGCAAAGGGCTACACCTTC
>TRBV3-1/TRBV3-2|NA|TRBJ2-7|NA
CASSQVGTLNYEQYF
TGTGCCAGCAGCCAAGTGGGGACACTTAACTACGAGCAGTACTTC
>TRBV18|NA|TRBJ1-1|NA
CASSPAAGATEAFF
TGTGCCAGCTCGCCGGCAGCGGGAGCCACTGAAGCTTTCTTT
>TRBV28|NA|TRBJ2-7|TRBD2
CASSFSTSGLSYEQYF
TGTGCCAGCAGTTTCTCCACTAGCGGGTTATCCTACGAGCAGTACTTC
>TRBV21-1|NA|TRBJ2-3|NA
CASVKRTDTDTQYF
TGTGCCAGCGTAAAACGGACGGACACAGATACGCAGTATTTT
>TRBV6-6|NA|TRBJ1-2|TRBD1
CASRPGQGSNYGYTF
TGTGCCAGCCGTCCGGGACAGGGTTCTAACTATGGCTACACCTTC